Below, 12 T cell receptor beta chains from the same sample are listed, as sequenced in a study of T cell repertoires in cytomegalovirus infection. In TCRdb, the reads were re-called with MiXCR into one record per CDR3 protein. The sample contains about 260,000 distinct CDR3 sequences, approximately 8.3% of which appear only once. The sample was PBMCs. The origin of the receptors is a human donor in good health (CMV status not recorded). Some clones in this sample may be carry-over from other donors' samples.

This clonotype was picked up a small number of times. The chain carries TRBV10-3 and TRBJ2-3, with 11 bases aligning to TRBD1. V lost 0 bases, J lost 8 bases, and 7 bases stayed unmatched. The CDR3 loop spans 16 amino acids. The germline gives CDR1 ENHRY, CDR2 SYGVKD. The CDR3 region has the DNA TGTGCCATCAGTGAGTCGCCGGACAGGGGGCTGGCTACGCAGTATTTT. It specifies CAISESPDRGLATQYF.

The V and J genes are TRBV27 and TRBJ1-1; TRBD1 aligns across 9 bases. The CDR3 extends over 13 amino acids. Germline values: CDR1 MNHEY, CDR2 SMNVEV (reference sequence). After removal of 3 bases from V and 10 bases from J, the junction contained 6 bases not matched to a gene. CDR3 in amino acids: CASSFSGQGSAFF. CDR3 sequence (DNA): TGTGCCAGCAGTTTTAGCGGACAGGGGTCAGCTTTCTTT.

In this sample, this clonotype turned up a few times. This chain joins TRBV7-2 and TRBJ2-1, with D perhaps TRBD2 (6 bases). In germline, CDR1 is SGHTA, CDR2 FQGNSA. The CDR3 runs to 15 residues. V was trimmed by 0 bases and J by 4 bases, leaving 10 bases between them. In nucleotides, the CDR3 is TGTGCCAGCAGCTTAGCTCGGACTACTTACAATGAGCAGTTCTTC. Protein product: CASSLARTTYNEQFF.

This clonotype was counted a few times. The chain couples TRBV20-1 to TRBJ2-3; D unresolved. CDR3 length: 13 residues. Germline V CDR1 and CDR2: DFQATT, SNEGSKA (reference sequence). The V and J ends lost 6 bases and 2 bases respectively, with 12 bases between them. The CDR3 nucleotides read TGCAGTGCCCCCTGGGTGGCCACAGATACGCAGTATTTT. This translates into CSAPWVATDTQYF.

This clonotype was picked up a small number of times. V gene TRBV28 combines with J gene TRBJ2-1; 7 bases are a match to TRBD1. V trimming: 4 bases; J trimming: 8 bases; junction bases outside the gene matches: 14. CDR1 is MDHEN and CDR2 is SYDVKM in the germline V gene. The CDR3 loop spans 16 amino acids. The CDR3 loop reads CASSSSGTALTHEQFF. CDR3 coding DNA: TGTGCCAGCAGTTCATCCGGGACAGCCCTTACCCATGAGCAGTTCTTC. Variable domain in full (rest from reference TRBV28 and TRBJ2-1): DVKVTQSSRYLVKRTGEKVFLECVQDMDHENMFWYRQDPGLGLRLIYFSYDVKMKEKGDIPEGYSVSREKKERFSLILESASTNQTSMYLCASSSSGTALTHEQFFGPGTRLTVL.

This clonotype was seen a handful of times. This chain uses TRBV4-3 with TRBJ2-1; 12 bases are a match to TRBD2. Trimming removed 4 bases from V and 9 bases from J; junction bases left unmatched: 4. The CDR3 is 14 amino acids. CDR1 is LGHNA and CDR2 is YSLEER in the germline V gene. The CDR3 region is CASSPRTSGTEQFF. The CDR3 bases are TGCGCCAGCAGCCCTCGGACTAGCGGGACTGAGCAGTTCTTC.

This clonotype was recorded many times. CDR3 bases: TGTGCCAGCAGCTCTGGGACATTTCAAGAGACCCAGTACTTC. Residues: CASSSGTFQETQYF. The rearrangement uses TRBV5-4 and TRBJ2-5, with D possibly TRBD1 on 6 matching bases. The germline V gene encodes CDR1 SGHNT and CDR2 YYREEE (reference sequence). Trimming took off 3 bases at V and 2 bases at J, with 11 bases between the two ends. The CDR3 sequence is 14 residues long.

There are a few counts of this clonotype. The chain links TRBV24-1 to TRBJ1-6; the D is unclear. The CDR3 consists of 11 residues. With 9 bases removed from V and 9 bases from J, the gap between germline ends came to 8 bases. Germline lookup yields CDR1 KGHDR and CDR2 SFDVKD. The DNA for the CDR3 is TGTGCCACCCGCCGGATTTCACCCCTCCACTTT. Translating it yields CATRRISPLHF.

In DNA form, the CDR3 reads TGTGCCAGCAGTCTACAGGGGCTTGAAGCTTTCTTT. Translated: CASSLQGLEAFF. The chain couples TRBV7-2 to TRBJ1-1; 7 bases agree with TRBD1. CDR3 length equals 12 residues. The V gene's germline CDR1 is SGHTA and CDR2 FQGNSA. With V trimmed by 6 bases and J by 7 bases, 5 bases remained unmatched.

In its sample, this clonotype was seen many times. The V gene is TRBV7-9, the J gene TRBJ2-7; TRBD1 matches 9 bases. CDR3 length: 15 residues. Trimming took 4 bases from V and 7 from J; bases not matched to a gene: 11. The germline gives CDR1 SEHNR, CDR2 FQNEAQ (reference sequence). The CDR3 sequence is CASSSPTQGAREQYF. The DNA for the CDR3 is TGTGCCAGCAGCTCCCCAACACAGGGGGCGCGGGAGCAGTACTTC.

This clonotype was found a few times. The V call is TRBV5-5, the J call TRBJ2-3, with 9 positions matching TRBD1. Germline V gene lookup returns CDR1 SGHKS and CDR2 YYEKEE (reference sequence). Losses at the gene ends were 4 bases for V and 2 bases for J; bases not matched to a gene: 11. There are 17 residues in the CDR3. The CDR3 nucleotides are TGTGCCAGCAGCCCCCTCGCGACAGGGGGGGCCACAGATACGCAGTATTTT. It translates to CASSPLATGGATDTQYF.

Ten or more counts support this clonotype. The CDR3 is CASSSEPLYGYTF. The CDR3 DNA sequence: TGTGCCAGCAGTTCGGAGCCCCTCTATGGCTACACCTTC. The V call is TRBV6-2 or TRBV6-3, the J call TRBJ1-2; D remains ambiguous. Germline CDR1 and CDR2: MNHEY and SVGEGT. V dropped 4 bases and J dropped 4 bases, with 10 bases sitting between them. The CDR3 is 13 amino acids.